This T cell receptor beta chain came from a study of cytomegalovirus exposure and HLA in healthy donors. Broader study findings: Reported results showed that the classifier diagnosed cytomegalovirus status with high specificity and sensitivity. In the roughly 130 validation repertoires, a later analysis found that first-cohort TCR clusters tended to co-occur.

Produced via immunoSEQ multiplex PCR; TCRdb's table is partial and in-frame only. This table holds around 80,000 clones, approximately 96% found once. There are 16 residues in the CDR3. V was clipped by 5 bases and J by 4 bases; unmatched bases: 8. Germline values: CDR1 MDHEN, CDR2 SYDVKM. This clone was detected only once. Its target is not known. This receptor was taken from a woman aged 18-30 years in good health and CMV-seronegative. The source material was PBMCs. The genes are TRBV28 and TRBJ2-5; 12 nucleotides align to TRBD2. The CDR3 DNA is TGTGCCAGCAGTCAAGGACTAGCGGGGCCAGCAGAGACCCAGTACTTC. Protein sequence: CASSQGLAGPAETQYF.